These 26 T cell receptor beta chains originate from one sample sequenced in a study of cytomegalovirus exposure and HLA in healthy donors. The PCR made use of 60 Vbeta and 13 Jbeta primers. TCRdb's copy holds only in-frame clones and misses some; the assay was immunoSEQ multiplex PCR. The sample has roughly 170,000 clones, about four fifths seen once. Sequencing was carried out using PBMCs. The receptor source for this set is a girl between 5 and 17 years old in good health and CMV-seropositive.

J is TRBJ1-5 and V is TRBV2; 8 nucleotides match TRBD1. After removal of 4 bases from V and 7 bases from J, the junction contained 6 bases not matched to a gene. In germline, CDR1 is SNHLY, CDR2 FYNNEI. The CDR3 is 14 residues long. CDR3 in DNA: TGTGCCAGCAGTGGGACAGGGTGGCGCCAGCCCCAGCATTTT. It is translated as CASSGTGWRQPQHF.

CDR3 nucleotides: TGTGCCAGCAGTAGCCGGGACTACGACACCGGGGAGCTGTTTTTT. Protein: CASSSRDYDTGELFF. The V gene is TRBV25-1, the J gene TRBJ2-2; 7 nucleotides agree with TRBD2. CDR1 and CDR2 from the germline V gene are MGHDK and SYGVNS. V trimming: 5 bases; J trimming: 3 bases; junction bases outside the gene matches: 6. The CDR3 extends over 15 amino acids.

V is TRBV7-3 and J is TRBJ2-2; no firm D call. Germline CDR1 SGHTA, CDR2 FQGTGA. Deletions cut 3 bases from V and 6 bases from J, with 14 bases between. This CDR3 has 15 amino acids. The CDR3, as DNA: TGTGCCAGCAGCTTGAACAGTCCCCCAGCCGGGGAGCTGTTTTTT. It yields the protein CASSLNSPPAGELFF.

The chain couples TRBV19 to TRBJ1-4, with D maybe TRBD1 (5 bases). The germline CDR1 and CDR2 sequences are LNHDA and SQIVND (reference sequence). With 1 base removed from V and 10 bases from J, the gap between germline ends came to 16 bases. CDR3 length: 15 residues. As DNA, the CDR3 is TGTGCCAGTAGTATAGCTGGGGCCGTAACAGGAAAACTGTTTTTT. Its protein is CASSIAGAVTGKLFF.

The rearrangement links TRBV2 to TRBJ2-7; D perhaps matches TRBD1 (6 bases). The CDR3 sequence is 12 residues long. CDR1 and CDR2 from the germline V gene are SNHLY and FYNNEI. Trimming cost V 7 bases and J 3 bases, with 10 bases left between them. CDR3 bases: TGTGCCAGCAATCGGGACATCTACGAGCAGTACTTC. Translated, it gives CASNRDIYEQYF.

The chain carries TRBV6-4 and TRBJ1-1; 7 positions match TRBD1. Germline V CDR1 and CDR2: MRHNA, SNTAGT. The trim removed 3 bases at V and 4 bases at J, leaving 2 bases unmatched. The CDR3 spans 13 residues. The CDR3 DNA reads TGTGCCAGCAGTGAGACAGGGATCACTGAAGCTTTCTTT. Protein sequence: CASSETGITEAFF.

In its sample, this clone was seen a few times. This chain joins TRBV6-5 and TRBJ2-3; the match to TRBD2 covers 9 bases. Germline CDR1 MNHEY, CDR2 SVGAGI. The CDR3 length is 15 residues. V shed 7 bases, J shed 5 bases, and the junction held 10 bases outside the gene matches. The CDR3 protein is CASKYGRGGIDTQYF. In DNA, the CDR3 is TGTGCCAGCAAATACGGGCGGGGGGGCATAGATACGCAGTATTTT.

The chain uses TRBV15 and TRBJ1-2; 9 bases match TRBD1. Germline loops: CDR1 LNHNV, CDR2 YYDKDF (reference sequence). Trimming at V came to 2 bases and at J to 4 bases, leaving 5 bases not matched to a gene. The CDR3 contains 15 residues. The CDR3 DNA sequence: TGTGCCACCAGCAGATCGCCGGGACAGGGCTATGGCTACACCTTC. It codes for CATSRSPGQGYGYTF. The full variable domain, its missing parts supplied by reference TRBV15 and TRBJ1-2, is DAMVIQNPRYQVTQFGKPVTLSCSQTLNHNVMYWYQQKSSQAPKLLFHYYDKDFNNEADTPDNFQSRRPNTSFCFLDIRSPGLGDTAMYLCATSRSPGQGYGYTFGSGTRLTVV.

The chain couples TRBV12-5 to TRBJ2-3; no definite D call. The CDR3 spans 14 residues. Trimming pared 5 bases from V and 0 bases from J, leaving 9 bases between. CDR1 is LGHNT and CDR2 is FRNRAP in the germline V gene. CDR3 in amino acids: CASGPQTSTDTQYF. CDR3 sequence (DNA): TGTGCTAGTGGTCCGCAGACAAGCACAGATACGCAGTATTTT.

This chain uses TRBV7-2 with TRBJ2-1, with 8 bases matching TRBD2. Trimming cost V 0 bases and J 3 bases; bases outside gene matches: 7. Germline V CDR1 and CDR2: SGHTA, FQGNSA. The CDR3 spans 17 residues. CDR3 sequence reads: CASSLASSGGRYNEQFF. The CDR3 DNA reads TGTGCCAGCAGCTTAGCGAGCTCGGGGGGGCGCTACAATGAGCAGTTCTTC.

The V and J genes are TRBV6-5 and TRBJ1-1, with 7 positions matching TRBD1. The CDR3 runs 14 residues. The V gene end was trimmed by 6 bases and the J gene end by 6 bases; junction bases not matched to a gene: 10. Germline V gives CDR1 MNHEY, CDR2 SVGAGI. CDR3 protein: CASRIGQVIAEAFF. The CDR3 DNA is TGTGCCAGCAGGATAGGACAGGTGATAGCTGAAGCTTTCTTT.

DNA of the CDR3: TGTGCCAGCAGCGTCTCCGGGGGCTATAATTCACCCCTCCACTTT. Amino acids: CASSVSGGYNSPLHF. The chain recombines TRBV9 with TRBJ1-6, with TRBD1 as a possible D gene (5 bases). Trimming left V 2 bases short and J 3 bases short, with 9 bases between. The CDR3 spans 15 residues. CDR1 and CDR2 (germline): SGDLS, YYNGEE. Using reference TRBV9 and TRBJ1-6 for the parts outside the CDR3, the full variable domain is DSGVTQTPKHLITATGQRVTLRCSPRSGDLSVYWYQQSLDQGLQFLIQYYNGEERAKGNILERFSAQQFPDLHSELNLSSLELGDSALYFCASSVSGGYNSPLHFGNGTRLTVT.

This chain links TRBV30 with TRBJ1-2; D is unresolved. V gave up 4 bases and J gave up 3 bases, with 6 bases separating them. The CDR3 runs 11 residues. Germline values: CDR1 GTSNPN, CDR2 SVGIG (reference sequence). CDR3 region: CAWTGYYGYTF. The CDR3 coding sequence is TGTGCCTGGACAGGATACTATGGCTACACCTTC.

This clone was counted a single time. The CDR3 end shows no conserved phenylalanine or tryptophan, and so a read error is likely. The chain links TRBV5-4 to TRBJ1-2; D is ambiguous. The CDR3 consists of 15 residues. CDR1 and CDR2 (germline): SGHNT, YYREEE (reference sequence). Deletions cut 0 bases from V and 3 bases from J, with 12 bases between. This chain's CDR3 is CASSLDPKGDYGYTL. CDR3 coding DNA: TGTGCCAGCAGCTTGGATCCCAAGGGTGACTATGGCTACACCCTC.

V is TRBV12-5 and J is TRBJ2-7, with D unclear. The V gene lost 4 bases and the J gene lost 0 bases, with 10 bases spanning the gap. From germline, CDR1 is LGHNT and CDR2 FRNRAP. This CDR3 is 14 amino acids long. CDR3 protein: CASGSGPSSYEQYF. In DNA, the CDR3 is TGTGCTAGTGGTTCTGGGCCGAGCTCCTACGAGCAGTACTTC.

The chain employs TRBV11-2 and TRBJ2-4, with D tentatively TRBD1 (5 bases). The CDR3 totals 16 residues. Trimming removed 4 bases at V and 6 bases at J, with 19 bases between. The germline V gene encodes CDR1 SGHAT and CDR2 FQNNGV. CDR3 bases: TGTGCCAGCAGCTCGCTCCAGGGTGCGGCTGGAAACATTCAGTACTTC. Translating gives CASSSLQGAAGNIQYF.

This rearrangement joins TRBV6-1 to TRBJ1-5; TRBD1 is a possible D gene (5 bases). Germline-derived CDR1 and CDR2 are MNHNS and SASEGT. With 3 bases removed from V and 7 bases from J, the gap between germline ends came to 19 bases. The CDR3 loop spans 16 amino acids. The CDR3 is CASSDGFRRAGQPQHF. The CDR3 DNA reads TGTGCCAGCAGTGATGGGTTTCGCAGGGCAGGACAGCCCCAGCATTTT.

The V gene is TRBV28, the J gene TRBJ1-2, with D uncertain. Deletions cut 3 bases from V and 8 bases from J, with 13 bases between. In germline, CDR1 is MDHEN, CDR2 SYDVKM. This CDR3 has 13 residues. CDR3 in DNA: TGTGCCAGCAGTTTTTATGAGGGTGGAGGCTACACCTTC. Translation gives CASSFYEGGGYTF.

The table lists this clone with a count of one. The chain recombines TRBV25-1 with TRBJ2-1; maybe TRBD1 (5 bases). V was clipped by 2 bases and J by 15 bases, with 14 bases between them. This CDR3 is 12 amino acids long. Germline V gives CDR1 MGHDK, CDR2 SYGVNS. CDR3: CASSEPLGPLFF. The CDR3 region has the DNA TGTGCCAGCAGTGAACCCCTGGGGCCTTTGTTCTTC.

This sequence joins TRBV19 and TRBJ1-1; D unresolved. V was cut by 9 bases and J by 1 base, with 24 bases left in between. CDR3 length equals 17 residues. CDR1 is LNHDA and CDR2 is SQIVND in the germline V gene (reference sequence). CDR3 amino acids: CASLPRTKIEKNTEAFF. The CDR3 DNA sequence: TGTGCCAGCCTACCAAGAACTAAGATAGAAAAGAACACTGAAGCTTTCTTT.

This clone was counted a few times. The chain employs TRBV4-1 and TRBJ2-7; 9 positions agree with TRBD2. The CDR3 extends over 14 amino acids. The junction had 3 bases not matched to a gene; V was cut back by 3 bases and J by 3 bases. Germline V lookup: CDR1 MGHRA, CDR2 YSYEKL. CDR3 nucleotide sequence: TGCGCCAGCAGCCACCAACTAGCGGGCTACGAGCAGTACTTC. The encoded protein is CASSHQLAGYEQYF.

This clone appeared a single time. The V and J genes are TRBV18 and TRBJ1-4, with no clear D. Trimming left V 6 bases short and J 4 bases short, with 15 bases between. Germline V gene data show CDR1 as KGHSH and CDR2 as LQKENI. This CDR3 is built from 15 residues. The CDR3, as DNA: TGTGCCAGCTCCCCCCCGGGAGCCCTTAATGAAAAACTGTTTTTT. This translates into CASSPPGALNEKLFF.

V gene TRBV25-1 combines with J gene TRBJ1-4; D unresolved. This CDR3 region has 13 residues. From germline, CDR1 is MGHDK and CDR2 SYGVNS. V was pared by 3 bases and J by 4 bases, with 6 bases between. The DNA for the CDR3 is TGTGCCAGCAGTGACAGGAATAATGAAAAACTGTTTTTT. It codes for CASSDRNNEKLFF.

The chain carries TRBV10-3 and TRBJ1-1, with unresolved D. The ends were cut back, 2 bases at V and 0 bases at J, with 7 bases in the middle. The length of the CDR3 is 14 residues. Germline assignment: CDR1 ENHRY and CDR2 SYGVKD. The CDR3 spells CAISETLLNTEAFF. CDR3 bases: TGTGCCATCAGTGAGACCCTACTGAACACTGAAGCTTTCTTT.

Remarks on this clone: The same CDR3 arises from other DNA sequences in this sample as well. V is TRBV18 and J is TRBJ2-5; 9 bases align to TRBD1. V was pared by 6 bases and J by 2 bases, with 4 bases of the junction left unmatched. This CDR3 region has 14 residues. Per germline, CDR1 KGHSH and CDR2 LQKENI. For the CDR3, the DNA is TGTGCCAGCTCCCTGGGACAGGGTCAAGAGACCCAGTACTTC. Its protein is CASSLGQGQETQYF.

This clone was observed a few times. CDR3 nucleotides: TGTGCCACTACCCCTAGCGGGGGGGCACAGGGTGAGCAGTTCTTC. It is translated as CATTPSGGAQGEQFF. This chain connects TRBV2 to TRBJ2-1; 12 bases align to TRBD2. V shed 10 bases, J shed 9 bases, and the junction held 13 bases outside the gene matches. The CDR3 loop spans 15 amino acids. Germline V CDR1 and CDR2: SNHLY, FYNNEI.